The present entry profiles one TCR beta chain with its context. Profiled with immunoSEQ multiplex PCR; TCRdb holds only in-frame clones, not every one. The data contain roughly 1,100,000 clones, about 80% of them singletons. The data were obtained in a study of shared clonotypes between healthy human individuals. About the study: Donor composition was a couple of women and three men, aged 18 to 49.

The clonotype originates from a man younger than 35 in good health. Material: memory CD4+ T cells sorted from blood. Subset reported: CD45RA-negative fraction.

DNA for the CDR3: TGTGCCAGCAGCTCACGGGTTATAGATACGCAGTATTTT. Its protein is CASSSRVIDTQYF. This chain links TRBV7-9 with TRBJ2-3; unclear D gene. Trimming shortened V by 4 bases and J by 5 bases, and 10 bases separated the two germline ends. CDR3 length: 13 amino acids. In germline, CDR1 is SEHNR, CDR2 FQNEAQ (reference sequence).